This TCR beta chain is from a study of T cells in Graves' hyperthyroidism and ophthalmopathy. CDR3 length equals 16 residues. Germline V gene data show CDR1 as SGHTA and CDR2 as FQGNSA. Trimming removed 0 bases at V and 8 bases at J, with 17 bases between. This clonotype came up a few times. Amplified regions were TCR beta CDR3 sequences from RNA transcripts. During a first-round RT-PCR of the TCR CDR3, the HTBI primer set was used. TCRdb used MiXCR to reprocess the multiplex PCR reads, holding one entry per CDR3 protein. The data hold some 370,000 distinct CDR3 sequences, with approximately 18% observed a single time.

The V call is TRBV7-2, the J call TRBJ2-1; tentative D call: TRBD2 (7 bases). The sequence came from a woman in her twenties or thirties with Graves' hyperthyroidism that later progressed to Graves' ophthalmopathy. Material: blood. Written as DNA, the CDR3 is TGTGCCAGCAGCTTAGCGTGGATGGGGGGGGCACATGAGCAGTTCTTC. Translating it yields CASSLAWMGGAHEQFF.